The present T cell receptor (beta chain) was sequenced within a study of CD8 T cells in Susac syndrome. Study in general: Among the Susac syndrome patients who underwent sequencing, about six had clinically active disease, while eight or nine of them were in remission. Patients with Susac syndrome were therapy-naive, treated with corticosteroids, or treated with intravenous immunoglobulin alone when blood was collected.

RNA in amounts of roughly 0.45 to 1 ug was reverse transcribed with random hexamers. MiXCR, applied by TCRdb to the immunoSEQ multiplex PCR reads, yields one record per CDR3 protein. The table has fewer than 200,000 distinct CDR3 sequences, 90% to 95% seen once. The TCR comes from a human donor with Susac syndrome. Sequencing input: CD4+ T cells from PBMCs.

The CDR3 here is CASSARGGVETQYF. The CDR3 coding sequence is TGTGCCAGCAGCGCACGGGGGGGAGTGGAGACCCAGTACTTC. V gene TRBV11-2 combines with J gene TRBJ2-5, with 8 bases lining up with TRBD2. Germline CDR1 and CDR2: SGHAT and FQNNGV. The CDR3 covers 14 residues. Trimming cost V 5 bases and J 5 bases; bases outside gene matches: 7.